This T cell receptor beta chain came from a study of T cells after yellow fever vaccination. Study results and caveats: A small share of clonotypes appeared in both CD4 and CD8 compartments. After the booster, roughly 96% of CD4 and more than 75% of CD8 primary-response clones were re-detected.

The germline V and J ends were trimmed by 4 bases and 3 bases, with 12 bases remaining between them. Germline CDR1 and CDR2: SGHVS and FNYEAQ. This CDR3 is 14 amino acids long. TCRdb independently ran MiXCR on the 5' RACE reads; one entry per CDR3 protein. The table has 250,000 to 400,000 distinct CDR3 sequences, approximately 4% seen once. At least ten counts were recorded for this clonotype. Its cognate antigen is unknown. The sequence came from a man aged 18 to 30 who received the YFV17D yellow fever vaccine. The sample was PBMCs, taken 15 days after the yellow fever booster vaccination. This sequence joins TRBV7-6 and TRBJ2-5, with D perhaps being TRBD1 or TRBD2 (5 bases each). The chain's CDR3 is CASSSGWGKETQYF. CDR3 coding DNA: TGTGCCAGCAGCTCGGGATGGGGGAAAGAGACCCAGTACTTC.